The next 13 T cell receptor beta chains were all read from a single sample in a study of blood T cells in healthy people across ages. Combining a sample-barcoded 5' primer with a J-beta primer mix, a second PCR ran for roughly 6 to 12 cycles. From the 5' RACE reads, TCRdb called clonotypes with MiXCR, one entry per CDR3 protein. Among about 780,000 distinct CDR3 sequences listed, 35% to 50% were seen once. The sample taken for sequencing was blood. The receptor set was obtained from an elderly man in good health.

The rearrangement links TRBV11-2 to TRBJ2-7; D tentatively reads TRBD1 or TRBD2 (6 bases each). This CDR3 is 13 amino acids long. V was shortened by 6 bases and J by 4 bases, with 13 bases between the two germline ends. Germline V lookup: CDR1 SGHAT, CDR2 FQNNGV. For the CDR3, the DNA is TGTGCCAGCAGAGAGAAGGGGGGATACGAGCAGTACTTC. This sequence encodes CASREKGGYEQYF.

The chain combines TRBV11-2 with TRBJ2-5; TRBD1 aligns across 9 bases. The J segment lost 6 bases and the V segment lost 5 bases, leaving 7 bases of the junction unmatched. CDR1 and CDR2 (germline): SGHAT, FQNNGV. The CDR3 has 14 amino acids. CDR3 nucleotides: TGTGCCAGCAGCCCGGACAGGGGTGTGAAGACCCAGTACTTC. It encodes CASSPDRGVKTQYF.

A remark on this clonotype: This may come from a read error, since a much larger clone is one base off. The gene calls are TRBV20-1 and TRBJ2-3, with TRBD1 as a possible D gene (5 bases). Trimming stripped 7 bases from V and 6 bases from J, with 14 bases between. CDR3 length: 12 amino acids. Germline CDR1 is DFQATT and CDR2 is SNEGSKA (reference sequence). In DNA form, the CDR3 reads TGCAGTGAGGGGTCTACCGAGGATACGCAGTATTTT. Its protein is CSEGSTEDTQYF.

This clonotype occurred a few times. The CDR3 sequence is CASSPMGNEQFF. The CDR3 bases are TGTGCCAGCAGCCCTATGGGCAATGAGCAGTTCTTC. The chain recombines TRBV12-3 or TRBV12-4 with TRBJ2-1; D not resolved. Trimming cost V 6 bases and J 6 bases, with 9 bases left between them. The length of the CDR3 is 12 residues.

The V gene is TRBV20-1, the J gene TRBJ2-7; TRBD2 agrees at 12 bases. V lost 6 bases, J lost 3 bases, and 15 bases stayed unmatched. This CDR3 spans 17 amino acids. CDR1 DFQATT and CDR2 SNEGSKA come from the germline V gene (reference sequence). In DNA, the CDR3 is TGCAGTGCCCAAGGCGGGGCTAGCGGGGGGGTGTACTACGAGCAGTACTTC. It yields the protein CSAQGGASGGVYYEQYF.

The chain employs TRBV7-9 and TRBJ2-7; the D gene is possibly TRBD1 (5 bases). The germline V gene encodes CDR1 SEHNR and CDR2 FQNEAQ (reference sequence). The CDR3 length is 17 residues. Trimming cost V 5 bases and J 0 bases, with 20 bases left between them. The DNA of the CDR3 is TGTGCCAGCAGCCCCTCCCCCGCGGACACGAGCTCCTACGAGCAGTACTTC. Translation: CASSPSPADTSSYEQYF. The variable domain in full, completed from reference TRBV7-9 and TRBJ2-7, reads DTGVSQNPRHKITKRGQNVTFRCDPISEHNRLYWYRQTLGQGPEFLTYFQNEAQLEKSRLLSDRFSAERPKGSFSTLEIQRTEQGDSAMYLCASSPSPADTSSYEQYFGPGTRLTVT.

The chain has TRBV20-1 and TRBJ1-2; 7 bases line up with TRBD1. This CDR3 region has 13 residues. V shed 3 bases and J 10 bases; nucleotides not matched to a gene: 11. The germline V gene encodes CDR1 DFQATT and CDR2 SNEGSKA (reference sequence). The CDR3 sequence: CSARRTGLQDYTF. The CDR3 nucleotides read TGCAGTGCTAGGAGGACAGGCCTCCAAGACTACACCTTC.

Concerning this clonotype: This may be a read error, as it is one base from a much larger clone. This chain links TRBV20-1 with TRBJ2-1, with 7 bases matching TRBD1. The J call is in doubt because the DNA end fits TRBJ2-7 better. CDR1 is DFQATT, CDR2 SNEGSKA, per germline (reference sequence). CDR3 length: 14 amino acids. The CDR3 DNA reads TGCAGTGCTAGTGGGGACAGCTCCTACAATGAGCAGTACTTC. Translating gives CSASGDSSYNEQYF.

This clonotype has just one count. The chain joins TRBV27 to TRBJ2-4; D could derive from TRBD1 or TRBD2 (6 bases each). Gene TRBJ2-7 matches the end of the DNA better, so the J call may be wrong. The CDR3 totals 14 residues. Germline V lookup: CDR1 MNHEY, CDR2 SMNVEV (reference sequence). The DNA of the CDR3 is TGTGCCAGCAGCCTTGGGGGGCTTAACTACGAGCAGTACTTC. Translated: CASSLGGLNYEQYF.

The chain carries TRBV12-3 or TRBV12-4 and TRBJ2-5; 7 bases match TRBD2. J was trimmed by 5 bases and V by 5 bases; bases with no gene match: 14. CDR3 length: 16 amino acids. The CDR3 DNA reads TGTGCCAGCAGTCCGTCGTTTGGGACTATGCGGGAGACCCAGTACTTC. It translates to CASSPSFGTMRETQYF.

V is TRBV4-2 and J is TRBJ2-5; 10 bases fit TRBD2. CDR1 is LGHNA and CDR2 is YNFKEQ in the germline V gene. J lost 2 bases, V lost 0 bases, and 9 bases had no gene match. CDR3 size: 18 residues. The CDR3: CASSQDGVASGGQETQYF. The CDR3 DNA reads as TGTGCCAGCAGCCAAGATGGGGTCGCTAGCGGGGGACAAGAGACCCAGTACTTC.

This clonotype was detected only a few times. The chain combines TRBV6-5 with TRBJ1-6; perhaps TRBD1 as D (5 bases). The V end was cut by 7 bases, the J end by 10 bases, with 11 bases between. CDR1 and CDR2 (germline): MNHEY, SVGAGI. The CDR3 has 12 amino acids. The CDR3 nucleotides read TGTGCCAGCACCCAACGGGGCTCACCCCTCCACTTT. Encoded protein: CASTQRGSPLHF.

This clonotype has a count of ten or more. CDR3 sequence: CSARRLGTGETYEQYF. CDR3 in DNA: TGCAGTGCTAGACGTTTAGGGACAGGGGAAACCTACGAGCAGTACTTC. The V gene is TRBV20-1, the J gene TRBJ2-7; 10 bases line up with TRBD1. V shed 2 bases and J 2 bases; nucleotides not matched to a gene: 9. The CDR3 is 16 amino acids. Germline V lookup: CDR1 DFQATT, CDR2 SNEGSKA (reference sequence).